These 14 T cell receptor beta chains were sequenced from one sample in a study of T cell repertoires and HLA-DP antigens. Their cognate antigens are unknown. The method was immunoSEQ multiplex PCR; TCRdb's version includes in-frame clones alone and lacks a portion of them. The profile shows roughly 120,000 clones, 90% to 95% of them singletons. The sequenced sample was CD4+ T cells from PBMCs. Receptors originate from a young woman in good health and CMV-seronegative.

The chain links TRBV29-1 to TRBJ2-5, with 9 bases identical to TRBD2. The germline V gene has CDR1 SQVTM and CDR2 ANQGSEA. This CDR3 contains 12 residues. V dropped 7 bases and J dropped 2; count of bases not matched to a gene: 2. The CDR3: CSALAGQETQYF. CDR3 in DNA: TGCAGCGCCCTAGCGGGGCAAGAGACCCAGTACTTC.

The chain joins TRBV7-8 to TRBJ1-6, with 7 bases that match TRBD1. Germline V lookup: CDR1 SGHVS, CDR2 FQNEAQ. Unmatched junction bases numbered 10, after V lost 5 bases and J lost 9 bases. This CDR3 has 15 amino acids. The CDR3: CASSGRTRTGSPLHF. In nucleotides, the CDR3 is TGTGCCAGCAGCGGTCGGACCAGGACAGGTTCACCCCTCCACTTT.

The J gene is TRBJ2-6, the V gene TRBV29-1; D may be TRBD1 (6 bases). This CDR3 is 15 amino acids long. Germline V gene sequence: CDR1 SQVTM, CDR2 ANQGSEA. Trimming removed 0 bases from V and 3 bases from J, with 9 bases in between. CDR3 protein: CSVEDRGSGANVLTF. The CDR3 DNA is TGCAGCGTTGAAGATAGGGGGAGTGGGGCCAACGTCCTGACTTTC. Full variable domain (outside the CDR3, taken from reference TRBV29-1 and TRBJ2-6): SAVISQKPSRDICQRGTSLTIQCQVDSQVTMMFWYRQQPGQSLTLIATANQGSEATYESGFVIDKFPISRPNLTFSTLTVSNMSPEDSSIYLCSVEDRGSGANVLTFGAGSRLTVL.

Written as DNA, the CDR3 is TGCGCCAGCAGCCCAAATCGGGGGGGTTCCAAAAACATTCAGTACTTC. This sequence encodes CASSPNRGGSKNIQYF. This sequence joins TRBV5-1 and TRBJ2-4; 8 positions match TRBD2. There are 16 residues in the CDR3. V lost 4 bases and J lost 2; bases outside the gene matches: 8. The germline gives CDR1 SGHRS, CDR2 YFSETQ.

The rearrangement joins TRBV19 to TRBJ1-2, with D maybe TRBD1 (6 bases). Germline V gives CDR1 LNHDA, CDR2 SQIVND (reference sequence). Deletions cut 4 bases from V and 6 bases from J, with 18 bases between. CDR3 length: 15 amino acids. CDR3 protein: CASSTTSTGSDGYTF. The CDR3 bases are TGTGCCAGTAGTACGACCTCAACAGGGTCGGATGGCTACACCTTC.

The gene calls are TRBV29-1 and TRBJ2-3; 7 positions match TRBD1. V lost 2 bases and J lost 1; bases outside the gene matches: 9. The V gene's germline CDR1 is SQVTM and CDR2 ANQGSEA. The CDR3 loop spans 16 amino acids. CDR3 nucleotide sequence: TGCAGCGTTGAACACGCCCGGGACAGAGGCACAGATACGCAGTATTTT. This sequence encodes CSVEHARDRGTDTQYF.

This chain joins TRBV5-8 and TRBJ1-4, with D tentatively TRBD1 (5 bases). From germline, CDR1 is SGHTS and CDR2 YDEGEE. CDR3 length equals 16 residues. Trimming took off 0 bases at V and 0 bases at J, with 9 bases between the two ends. CDR3 DNA sequence: TGTGCCAGCAGCTTGGTTGGGGCTACAACTAATGAAAAACTGTTTTTT. Amino acid sequence: CASSLVGATTNEKLFF.

The V call is TRBV4-2, the J call TRBJ2-4; 12 nucleotides align to TRBD2. The germline CDR1 and CDR2 sequences are LGHNA and YNFKEQ. The CDR3 consists of 19 residues. Losses at the gene ends were 0 bases for V and 3 bases for J; bases not matched to a gene: 9. The chain's CDR3 is CASSQERLAGGPDKNIQYF. CDR3 nucleotides: TGTGCCAGCAGCCAAGAAAGGCTAGCGGGGGGGCCGGACAAAAACATTCAGTACTTC.

The chain uses TRBV29-1 and TRBJ1-3; D unclear. V lost 6 bases to trimming and J lost 4 bases, with 13 bases between them. Germline V CDR1 and CDR2: SQVTM, ANQGSEA. CDR3 length: 13 amino acids. This CDR3 is CSVAREYGNTIYF. The CDR3 coding sequence is TGCAGCGTCGCTAGAGAGTACGGAAACACCATATATTTT.

The rearrangement uses TRBV2 and TRBJ1-5; a weak D match, TRBD1 (5 bases). Trimming stripped 3 bases from V and 4 bases from J, with 7 bases between. Germline CDR1 is SNHLY and CDR2 is FYNNEI. The CDR3 extends over 13 amino acids. CDR3 bases: TGTGCCAGCAGTGAGGGGCGAAATCAGCCCCAGCATTTT. This encodes CASSEGRNQPQHF.

The chain employs TRBV5-1 and TRBJ2-2; 7 bases are a match to TRBD1. This CDR3 has 14 amino acids. J lost 6 bases, V lost 4 bases, and 6 bases had no gene match. Germline loops: CDR1 SGHRS, CDR2 YFSETQ. The CDR3 nucleotides are TGCGCCAGCAGCACAAAGGGGGCGGCCGGGGAGCTGTTTTTT. Amino acids: CASSTKGAAGELFF.

The genes are TRBV27 and TRBJ1-2, with D possibly being TRBD1 (5 bases). V gave up 5 bases and J gave up 5 bases, with 15 bases separating them. CDR1 and CDR2 (germline): MNHEY, SMNVEV (reference sequence). The CDR3 runs 14 residues. The CDR3 protein is CASSNGGLPYGYTF. CDR3 in DNA: TGTGCCAGCAGTAACGGGGGTCTCCCATATGGCTACACCTTC.

V and J are TRBV5-6 and TRBJ1-1; no clear D gene. This CDR3 is 11 amino acids long. Trimming shortened V by 0 bases and J by 6 bases, and 3 bases separated the two germline ends. Germline V lookup: CDR1 SGHDT, CDR2 YYEEEE. CDR3 coding DNA: TGTGCCAGCAGCTTGGCCTCTGAAGCTTTCTTT. This sequence encodes CASSLASEAFF.

The rearrangement links TRBV27 to TRBJ2-2, with 7 bases fitting TRBD1. The CDR3 runs 15 residues. V shed 2 bases and J 4 bases; nucleotides not matched to a gene: 4. Germline assignment: CDR1 MNHEY and CDR2 SMNVEV (reference sequence). DNA of the CDR3: TGTGCCAGCAGTTTAGAGACAGGGAGCACCGGGGAGCTGTTTTTT. It is translated as CASSLETGSTGELFF.